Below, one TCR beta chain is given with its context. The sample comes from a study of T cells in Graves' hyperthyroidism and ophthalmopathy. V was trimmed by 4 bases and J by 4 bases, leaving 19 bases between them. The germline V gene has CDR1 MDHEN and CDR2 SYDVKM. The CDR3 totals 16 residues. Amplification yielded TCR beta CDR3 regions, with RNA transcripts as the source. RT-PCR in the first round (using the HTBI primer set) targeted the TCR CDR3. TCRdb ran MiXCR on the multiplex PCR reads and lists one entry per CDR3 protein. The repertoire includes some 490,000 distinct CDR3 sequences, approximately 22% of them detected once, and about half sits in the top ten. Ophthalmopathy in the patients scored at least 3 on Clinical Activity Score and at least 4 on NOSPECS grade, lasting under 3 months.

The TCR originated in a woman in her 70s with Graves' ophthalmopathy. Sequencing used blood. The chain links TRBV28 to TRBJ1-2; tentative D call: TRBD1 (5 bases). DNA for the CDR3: TGTGCCAGCAGTTCGATTTCGCGGGGCGCTAGCTATGGCTACACCTTC. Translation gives CASSSISRGASYGYTF.